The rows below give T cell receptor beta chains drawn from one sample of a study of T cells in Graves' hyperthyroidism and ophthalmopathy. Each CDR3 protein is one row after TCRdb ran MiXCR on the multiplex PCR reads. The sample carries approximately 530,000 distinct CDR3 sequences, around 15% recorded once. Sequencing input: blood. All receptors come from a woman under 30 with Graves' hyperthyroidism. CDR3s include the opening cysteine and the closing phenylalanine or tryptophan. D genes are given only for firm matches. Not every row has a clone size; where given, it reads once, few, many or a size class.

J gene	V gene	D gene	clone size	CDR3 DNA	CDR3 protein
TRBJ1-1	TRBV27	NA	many	TGTGCCAGCAGTTCGCGATTCCCCACCGGCAACACTGAAGCTTTCTTT	CASSSRFPTGNTEAFF
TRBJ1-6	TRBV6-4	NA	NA	TGTGCCAGCAGTCCGGCAGCTAATTCACCCCTCCACTTT	CASSPAANSPLHF
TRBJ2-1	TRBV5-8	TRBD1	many	TGTGCCAGCAGCTGGTCGCCGGGACAGGGAGGCAATGAGCAGTTCTTC	CASSWSPGQGGNEQFF
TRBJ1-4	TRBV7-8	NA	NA	TGTGCCAGCAGCTTATTCGGGGGTAATGAAAAACTGTTTTTT	CASSLFGGNEKLFF
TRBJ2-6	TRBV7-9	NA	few	TGTGCCAGCAGCTTAGTTCAGGGACTCGTCTCTGGGGCCAACGTCCTGACTTTC	CASSLVQGLVSGANVLTF
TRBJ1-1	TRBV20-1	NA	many	TGCAGTGCTAGACAGGGCGCCACTGAAGCTTTCTTT	CSARQGATEAFF
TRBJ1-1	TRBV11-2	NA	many	TGTGCCAGCAGCTTAGTCTCATGGGGGAACACTGAAGCTTTCTTT	CASSLVSWGNTEAFF
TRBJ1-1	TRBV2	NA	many	TGTGCCAGCGCCAATACCCGGGACGAAGCTTTCTTT	CASANTRDEAFF
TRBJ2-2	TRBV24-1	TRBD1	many	TGTGCCACCAGTGATTTCGACAGGGATACCGGGGAGCTGTTTTTT	CATSDFDRDTGELFF
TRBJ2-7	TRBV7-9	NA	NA	TGTGCCAGCAGCTTTACCCAGGGGGAGCAGTACTTC	CASSFTQGEQYF
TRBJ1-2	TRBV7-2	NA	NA	TGTGCCAGCAGCTTATTGGGGGGGGGCCTCTATGGCTACACCTTC	CASSLLGGGLYGYTF
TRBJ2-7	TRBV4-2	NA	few	TGTGCCAGCAGCCAAGAAGAAGCGGGCGGAAATTACGAGCAGTACTTC	CASSQEEAGGNYEQYF
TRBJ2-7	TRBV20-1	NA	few	TGCAGTGCTTTACTTCCGGGAGCCTTATACGAGCAGTACTTC	CSALLPGALYEQYF
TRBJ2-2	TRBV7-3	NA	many	TGTGCCAGCAGCTTGAGGGGAACCGGGGAGCTGTTTTTT	CASSLRGTGELFF
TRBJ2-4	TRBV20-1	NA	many	TGCAGTGCCTCCCGACCCACTATAGCCAAAAACATTCAGTACTTC	CSASRPTIAKNIQYF
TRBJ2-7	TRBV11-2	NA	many	TGTGCCAGCAGCTATAGCATCTCCTACGAGCAGTACTTC	CASSYSISYEQYF
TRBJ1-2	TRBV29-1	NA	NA	TGCAGCGTTGGGTACAGTATTTATGGCTACACCTTC	CSVGYSIYGYTF
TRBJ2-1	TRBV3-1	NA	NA	TGTGCCAGCAGCCAAGCCCAGCAGAACTACAATGAGCAGTTCTTC	CASSQAQQNYNEQFF
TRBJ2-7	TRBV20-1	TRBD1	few	TGCAGTGCTAGCACAGGGGACGGTTTTCCCTACGAGCAGTACTTC	CSASTGDGFPYEQYF
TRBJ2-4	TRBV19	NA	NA	TGTGCCAGTAGTCTCAGCGGAGCCAAAAACATTCAGTACTTC	CASSLSGAKNIQYF
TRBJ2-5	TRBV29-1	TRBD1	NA	TGCAGCGCAGGGACAGGGGTTTTGGAGACCCAGTACTTC	CSAGTGVLETQYF
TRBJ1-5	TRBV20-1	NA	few	TGCAGTGCTAGAGAAGGGGGATCTCAGCATTTT	CSAREGGSQHF
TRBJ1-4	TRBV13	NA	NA	TGTGCCAGCAGCTTAGGCAGGGTCACTAATGAAAAACTGTTTTTT	CASSLGRVTNEKLFF
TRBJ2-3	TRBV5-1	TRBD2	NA	TGCGCCAGCAGCTTGGCCTTTACACTAGCGGGGGGGACAGATACGCAGTATTTT	CASSLAFTLAGGTDTQYF
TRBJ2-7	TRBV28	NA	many	TGTGCCAGCAGTACCACAGGGAGCTCCTACGAGCAGTACTTC	CASSTTGSSYEQYF